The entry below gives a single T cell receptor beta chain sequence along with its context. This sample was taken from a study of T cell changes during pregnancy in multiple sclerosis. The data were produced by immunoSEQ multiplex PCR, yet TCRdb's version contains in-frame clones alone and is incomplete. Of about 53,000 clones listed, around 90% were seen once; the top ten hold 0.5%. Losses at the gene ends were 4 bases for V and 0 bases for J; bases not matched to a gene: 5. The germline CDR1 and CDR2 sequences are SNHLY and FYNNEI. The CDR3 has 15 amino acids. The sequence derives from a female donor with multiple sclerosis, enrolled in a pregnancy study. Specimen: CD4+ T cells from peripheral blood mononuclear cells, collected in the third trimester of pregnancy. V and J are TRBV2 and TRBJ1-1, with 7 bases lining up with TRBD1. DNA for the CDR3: TGTGCCAGCAGTGCGGGACAGAGGATGAACACTGAAGCTTTCTTT. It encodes CASSAGQRMNTEAFF.